These 25 T cell receptor beta chains were all obtained from the same sample, sequenced in a study of blood T cell repertoires in COVID-19. The method was immunoSEQ multiplex PCR; TCRdb's version includes in-frame clones alone and lacks a portion of them. The repertoire consists of around 190,000 clones, with roughly 84% occurring once and the leading ten covering roughly 3.2%. The sequenced sample was PBMCs or T cells enriched from blood (not recorded which). These receptor sequences come from a woman under 40 who had been exposed to COVID-19.

The chain links TRBV12-5 to TRBJ1-5; TRBD1 agrees at 10 bases. The germline V gene encodes CDR1 LGHNT and CDR2 FRNRAP. V shed 5 bases, J shed 4 bases, and the junction held 5 bases outside the gene matches. CDR3 size: 15 residues. The CDR3: CASGQTGGLNQPQHF. The CDR3 nucleotides are TGTGCTAGTGGTCAGACAGGGGGCTTGAATCAGCCCCAGCATTTT. Full variable domain (remainder filled in from reference TRBV12-5 and TRBJ1-5): DARVTQTPRHKVTEMGQEVTMRCQPILGHNTVFWYRQTMMQGLELLAYFRNRAPLDDSGMPKDRFSAEMPDATLATLKIQPSEPRDSAVYFCASGQTGGLNQPQHFGDGTRLSIL.

This sequence joins TRBV16 and TRBJ1-5; TRBD1 might be the D (5 bases). This CDR3 is 16 amino acids long. The V end lost 4 bases, the J end lost 1 base, and 14 bases lay between the germline ends. CDR1 KGHSY and CDR2 FQNENV come from the germline V gene. The CDR3 DNA sequence: TGTGCCAGCAGCCGCTTCGGGACTCAAAGCAATCAGCCCCAGCATTTT. Translation: CASSRFGTQSNQPQHF.

The rearrangement joins TRBV5-1 to TRBJ2-1, with 8 bases aligning to TRBD2. Germline loops: CDR1 SGHRS, CDR2 YFSETQ. The CDR3 runs 15 residues. After removal of 1 base from V and 7 bases from J, the junction contained 7 bases not matched to a gene. The CDR3 DNA reads as TGCGCCAGCAGCTTGCGGCGGGGGGCCGTGAATGAGCAGTTCTTC. It encodes CASSLRRGAVNEQFF.

The chain employs TRBV11-2 and TRBJ1-5, with D possibly being TRBD1 (5 bases). CDR1 is SGHAT and CDR2 is FQNNGV in the germline V gene. Trimming removed 1 base at V and 0 bases at J, with 13 bases between. This CDR3 is 17 amino acids long. The CDR3 sequence: CASSLGAGFDSNQPQHF. As DNA, the CDR3 is TGTGCCAGCAGCTTAGGGGCAGGGTTTGATAGCAATCAGCCCCAGCATTTT.

The J gene is TRBJ1-4, the V gene TRBV30; D may be TRBD1 (6 bases). This CDR3 has 15 amino acids. Trimming removed 2 bases at V and 0 bases at J, with 10 bases between. Germline values: CDR1 GTSNPN, CDR2 SVGIG (reference sequence). In DNA form, the CDR3 reads TGTGCCTGGAGTAGCCACAGGGCAACTAATGAAAAACTGTTTTTT. It yields the protein CAWSSHRATNEKLFF.

The V gene is TRBV20-1, the J gene TRBJ2-5, with D uncertain. Trimming pared 3 bases from V and 5 bases from J, leaving 7 bases between. The germline V gene has CDR1 DFQATT and CDR2 SNEGSKA (reference sequence). This CDR3 is 11 amino acids long. The CDR3 reads CSASSGETQYF. The CDR3, as DNA: TGCAGTGCTAGCTCCGGGGAGACCCAGTACTTC.

This chain uses TRBV29-1 with TRBJ2-3; 8 bases map to TRBD2. The junction had 6 bases not matched to a gene; V was cut back by 8 bases and J by 2 bases. In germline, CDR1 is SQVTM, CDR2 ANQGSEA. This CDR3 is 13 amino acids long. CDR3 coding DNA: TGCAGCCAGGGGACTAGGTTCACAGATACGCAGTATTTT. Translating it yields CSQGTRFTDTQYF.

This clone showed up just a few times. The rearrangement joins TRBV7-3 to TRBJ2-7, with D hard to call. Germline lookup yields CDR1 SGHTA and CDR2 FQGTGA. The germline V and J ends were trimmed by 1 base and 3 bases, with 7 bases remaining between them. There are 13 residues in the CDR3. The CDR3 DNA follows: TGTGCCAGCAGCTTAAACCCGGGCTACGAGCAGTACTTC. Protein product: CASSLNPGYEQYF.

The J gene is TRBJ2-7, the V gene TRBV5-1, with D possibly TRBD2 on 6 matching bases. The CDR3 sequence is 15 residues long. Trimming pared 2 bases from V and 6 bases from J, leaving 18 bases between. CDR1 and CDR2 from the germline V gene are SGHRS and YFSETQ. The CDR3 sequence: CASSLEGTAFGEQYF. The CDR3, as DNA: TGCGCCAGCAGCTTAGAAGGGACTGCCTTTGGCGAGCAGTACTTC.

The chain employs TRBV5-6 and TRBJ1-3; D unresolved. With 2 bases removed from V and 2 bases from J, the gap between germline ends came to 8 bases. The CDR3 has 14 amino acids. Germline V CDR1 and CDR2: SGHDT, YYEEEE. This chain's CDR3 is CASSFLVTGNTIYF. The CDR3 bases are TGTGCCAGCAGCTTTTTAGTGACTGGAAACACCATATATTTT.

The chain links TRBV7-9 to TRBJ2-5; no reliable D call. Trimming left V 6 bases short and J 5 bases short, with 22 bases between. Per germline, CDR1 SEHNR and CDR2 FQNEAQ (reference sequence). CDR3 size: 16 residues. The CDR3 coding sequence is TGTGCCAGCAGTTCTGTACATTCAACCCCCCATGAGACCCAGTACTTC. It codes for CASSSVHSTPHETQYF.

This rearrangement joins TRBV11-3 to TRBJ1-1; no firm D call. Trimming cost V 1 base and J 12 bases, with 18 bases left between them. The CDR3 has 14 residues. Germline CDR1 and CDR2: SGHNT and YENEEA. This CDR3 reads CASSLGGEAEQTFF. CDR3 bases: TGTGCCAGCAGCTTAGGCGGGGAGGCGGAACAGACTTTCTTT.

The rearrangement joins TRBV9 to TRBJ1-3, with D possibly matching TRBD1 (5 bases). Germline assignment: CDR1 SGDLS and CDR2 YYNGEE. The CDR3 covers 12 residues. V dropped 0 bases and J dropped 7 bases, with 5 bases sitting between them. The CDR3 protein is CASSVEGNTIYF. CDR3 nucleotide sequence: TGTGCCAGCAGCGTAGAGGGGAACACCATATATTTT.

The chain combines TRBV12-5 with TRBJ1-1; no reliable D call. CDR1 and CDR2 from the germline V gene are LGHNT and FRNRAP. The CDR3 contains 13 residues. V lost 2 bases and J 6 bases, leaving 10 bases between the germline ends. Written as DNA, the CDR3 is TGTGCTAGTGGTTTGCCCCGGGGAGCTGAAGCTTTCTTT. Its translation is CASGLPRGAEAFF.

The genes are TRBV6-5 and TRBJ1-2, with a possible D match to TRBD1 (6 bases). This CDR3 region has 14 residues. V lost 2 bases, J lost 8 bases, and 15 bases lay in between. The V gene's germline CDR1 is MNHEY and CDR2 SVGAGI. CDR3 in amino acids: CASSYRPTGIGYTF. Written as DNA, the CDR3 is TGTGCCAGCAGTTACAGGCCCACAGGGATCGGCTACACCTTC.

The chain has TRBV12-3 or TRBV12-4 and TRBJ1-1; 7 bases are shared with TRBD1. V dropped 5 bases and J dropped 8; count of bases not matched to a gene: 8. The CDR3 runs 13 residues. The CDR3 loop is CASSLTGNGEAFF. The DNA of the CDR3 is TGTGCCAGCAGTCTGACAGGGAATGGGGAAGCTTTCTTT.

The rearrangement uses TRBV5-1 and TRBJ1-3, with D unresolved. Trimming cost V 0 bases and J 7 bases, with 11 bases left between them. CDR1 and CDR2 (germline): SGHRS, YFSETQ. CDR3 length equals 14 residues. CDR3 nucleotides: TGCGCCAGCAGCTTGGAGGTGACTTCGAACACCATATATTTT. Its protein product is CASSLEVTSNTIYF.

This sequence joins TRBV7-9 and TRBJ2-7, with D perhaps TRBD1 (6 bases). The germline V gene has CDR1 SEHNR and CDR2 FQNEAQ (reference sequence). V lost 2 bases and J lost 3, with 11 bases in between. CDR3 length equals 14 residues. CDR3 protein: CASSLTPDSYEQYF. Written as DNA, the CDR3 is TGTGCCAGCAGCTTAACCCCGGACAGCTACGAGCAGTACTTC.

The chain recombines TRBV5-1 with TRBJ1-1; D gene ambiguous. The length of the CDR3 is 16 residues. In germline, CDR1 is SGHRS, CDR2 YFSETQ. Trimming removed 0 bases from V and 0 bases from J, with 12 bases in between. The CDR3 spells CASSLGPSPVNTEAFF. The CDR3 DNA follows: TGCGCCAGCAGCTTGGGTCCCTCCCCTGTGAACACTGAAGCTTTCTTT.

The genes are TRBV6-5 and TRBJ2-1, with TRBD2 identical over 9 bases. J gave up 5 bases and V 7 bases, and 6 bases lay outside the gene matches. From germline, CDR1 is MNHEY and CDR2 SVGAGI. The CDR3 runs 14 residues. CDR3: CASTPLAGNNEQFF. For the CDR3, the DNA is TGTGCCAGCACCCCACTAGCGGGTAACAATGAGCAGTTCTTC.

This clone has just one count. V and J are TRBV28 and TRBJ1-3, with 8 bases lining up with TRBD1. Germline assignment: CDR1 MDHEN and CDR2 SYDVKM. CDR3 length equals 19 residues. V was pared by 5 bases and J by 5 bases, with 20 bases of the junction left unmatched. The CDR3 DNA reads as TGTGCCAGCAGTCTGGGGGGTGGTCGGACAGGGTTGAACAGAAACACCATATATTTT. Protein: CASSLGGGRTGLNRNTIYF.

The chain recombines TRBV19 with TRBJ1-2, with D perhaps TRBD1 (6 bases). This CDR3 comprises 14 residues. The V end was cut by 1 base, the J end by 2 bases, with 8 bases between. The germline V gene encodes CDR1 LNHDA and CDR2 SQIVND (reference sequence). The CDR3 loop is CASSIGQGNYGYTF. In DNA, the CDR3 is TGTGCCAGTAGTATAGGCCAGGGGAACTATGGCTACACCTTC.

Only one count was recorded for this clone. The chain employs TRBV19 and TRBJ1-1; 12 bases are shared with TRBD1. Germline CDR1 reads LNHDA; CDR2 reads SQIVND (reference sequence). CDR3 length equals 16 residues. V lost 6 bases, J lost 5 bases, and 10 bases stayed unmatched. The CDR3 loop reads CASSKFRDRGLTEAFF. The CDR3 DNA follows: TGTGCCAGTAGCAAGTTCAGGGACAGGGGGCTGACTGAAGCTTTCTTT.

The J gene is TRBJ1-1, the V gene TRBV5-1; 8 positions match TRBD1. J was trimmed by 1 base and V by 0 bases; bases with no gene match: 2. Germline CDR1 and CDR2: SGHRS and YFSETQ. There are 15 residues in the CDR3. CDR3 sequence: CASSLEGTGNTEAFF. The DNA for the CDR3 is TGCGCCAGCAGCTTGGAGGGGACAGGGAACACTGAAGCTTTCTTT. The whole variable domain, filled in from reference TRBV5-1 and TRBJ1-1, reads KAGVTQTPRYLIKTRGQQVTLSCSPISGHRSVSWYQQTPGQGLQFLFEYFSETQRNKGNFPGRFSGRQFSNSRSEMNVSTLELGDSALYLCASSLEGTGNTEAFFGQGTRLTVV.

The chain is built from TRBV6-2 or TRBV6-3 and TRBJ1-1; 8 bases are shared with TRBD1. The germline V gene has CDR1 MNHEY and CDR2 SVGEGT. Trimming at V came to 5 bases and at J to 5 bases, leaving 7 bases not matched to a gene. This CDR3 region has 14 residues. CDR3 sequence: CASSPIRGRTEAFF. CDR3 in DNA: TGTGCCAGCAGTCCAATCAGGGGGCGGACTGAAGCTTTCTTT.